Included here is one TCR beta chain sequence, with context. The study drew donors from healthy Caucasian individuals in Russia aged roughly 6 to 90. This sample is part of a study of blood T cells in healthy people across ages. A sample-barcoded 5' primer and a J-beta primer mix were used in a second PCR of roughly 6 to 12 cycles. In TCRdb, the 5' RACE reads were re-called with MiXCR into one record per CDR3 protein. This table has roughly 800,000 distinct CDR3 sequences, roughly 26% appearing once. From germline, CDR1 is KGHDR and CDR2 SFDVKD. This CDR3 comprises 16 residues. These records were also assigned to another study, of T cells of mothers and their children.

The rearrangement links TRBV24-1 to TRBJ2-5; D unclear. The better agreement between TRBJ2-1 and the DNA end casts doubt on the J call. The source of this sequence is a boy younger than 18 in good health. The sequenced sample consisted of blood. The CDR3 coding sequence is TGTGCCACCAGTGCTGAACATTATATGGGTCTCAATGAGCAGTTCTTC. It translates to CATSAEHYMGLNEQFF.